This passage covers 2 T cell receptor beta chains from one sample sequenced in a study of blood T cells in healthy people across ages. Next came a second PCR, run for about 6 to 12 cycles, which used a sample-barcoded 5' primer along with a J-beta primer mix. TCRdb reprocessed the 5' RACE reads with MiXCR, giving one entry per CDR3 protein. The table records approximately 1.5 million distinct CDR3 sequences, 35% to 45% of them present only once. Input material: blood. All receptors come from a woman younger than 30 in good health.

The genes are TRBV20-1 and TRBJ2-1; a possible D gene is TRBD2 (5 bases). The end of the DNA fits TRBJ2-7 better, so the J call may be wrong. The V gene's germline CDR1 is DFQATT and CDR2 SNEGSKA (reference sequence). The CDR3 spans 15 residues. CDR3 coding DNA: TGCAGTGCCCCGACTAAGCGGAGCTCCTACAATGAGCAGTACTTC. It specifies CSAPTKRSSYNEQYF.

This clonotype was picked up one time. A much larger clone differs by one base, so this may be a read error. The rearrangement uses TRBV25-1 and TRBJ2-3; 7 positions match TRBD1. This CDR3 has 16 amino acids. Germline CDR1 and CDR2: MGHDK and SYGVNS. This CDR3 reads CAGSPLGQVGTDTQYF. CDR3 nucleotide sequence: TGTGCCGGCAGTCCCCTAGGACAGGTGGGCACAGATACGCAGTATTTT.